These T cell receptor beta chains were read from a single sample in a study of shared clonotypes between healthy human individuals. TCRdb's table, derived via immunoSEQ multiplex PCR, lists solely in-frame clones and lacks some. Of about 2.1 million clones detected, around 93% appear once; the ten largest clones hold about 1.7%. The sequenced sample was naive CD8+ T cells from PBMCs. The source of these receptors is a man aged 18 to 35 in good health. Some clones in this sample may be carry-over from other donors' samples. The CDR3 runs from the conserved cysteine through the conserved F or W. Fields, in order: V gene, clone size, D gene, J gene, CDR3 protein, CDR3 DNA. D genes are given only for firm matches. Some rows have no size entry. The others give once, few or many, or a class for an expanded clone.

TRBV27	once	NA	TRBJ1-2	CASSLDLGYGYTF	TGTGCCAGCAGTTTAGACCTTGGCTATGGCTACACCTTC
TRBV7-8	NA	NA	TRBJ2-7	CASSSTGTYYEQYF	TGTGCCAGCAGCTCAACCGGGACATACTACGAGCAGTACTTC
TRBV27	NA	NA	TRBJ1-1	CASSLGGTPTRMNTEAFF	TGTGCCAGCAGTTTAGGAGGGACTCCGACCAGAATGAACACTGAAGCTTTCTTT
TRBV5-6	NA	NA	TRBJ2-7	CASSQPPGGGWYEQYF	TGTGCCAGCAGCCAACCCCCAGGGGGGGGTTGGTACGAGCAGTACTTC
TRBV19	NA	NA	TRBJ2-2	CASSIHSATGELFF	TGTGCCAGTAGTATCCACTCGGCCACCGGGGAGCTGTTTTTT
TRBV10-2	NA	NA	TRBJ1-1	CASSRGLNTEAFF	TGCGCCAGCAGCCGGGGGTTGAACACTGAAGCTTTCTTT
TRBV27	NA	NA	TRBJ2-1	CASSLRSSYNEQFF	TGTGCCAGCAGCCTCAGAAGCTCCTACAATGAGCAGTTCTTC
TRBV7-9	once	TRBD1	TRBJ2-6	CASSTRDRLSGANVLTF	TGTGCCAGCAGCACACGGGACAGACTCTCTGGGGCCAACGTCCTGACTTTC
TRBV9	NA	NA	TRBJ1-2	CASSVESESNPNYGYTF	TGTGCCAGCAGCGTAGAATCCGAGTCCAACCCCAACTATGGCTACACCTTC
TRBV5-4	NA	NA	TRBJ2-5	CASSLALSGQLEETQYF	TGTGCCAGCAGCTTGGCCTTATCGGGGCAGTTAGAAGAGACCCAGTACTTC
TRBV4-1	NA	TRBD2	TRBJ2-7	CASSQASGRFIF	TGCGCCAGCAGCCAAGCTAGCGGGCGGTTCATTTTC
TRBV4-1	NA	TRBD2	TRBJ2-7	CASSPIAGESYEQYF	TGCGCCAGCAGCCCAATAGCGGGAGAATCCTACGAGCAGTACTTC
TRBV30	NA	NA	TRBJ1-5	CAWSLGVANQPQHF	TGTGCCTGGAGTCTGGGGGTCGCGAATCAGCCCCAGCATTTT
TRBV7-6	NA	NA	TRBJ2-7	CASSFSGVDRAKGLASYEQYF	TGTGCCAGCAGCTTCTCGGGGGTGGACAGGGCTAAGGGACTAGCATCCTACGAGCAGTACTTC
TRBV15	NA	NA	TRBJ2-7	CATSRLSSGPYEQYF	TGTGCCACCAGCAGACTGTCTTCGGGGCCCTACGAGCAGTACTTC
TRBV21-1	NA	NA	TRBJ2-7	CASSKFSDEQYF	TGTGCCAGCAGCAAATTCTCTGACGAGCAGTACTTC
TRBV6-1	once	NA	TRBJ2-7	CASSAIPLEQYF	TGTGCCAGCAGTGCCATCCCACTCGAGCAGTACTTC
TRBV19	once	TRBD1	TRBJ1-4	CASSTRQGLGKLFF	TGTGCCAGTAGTACTCGACAGGGTCTGGGAAAACTGTTTTTT
TRBV28	NA	NA	TRBJ1-1	CASSPGHGDKNTEAFF	TGTGCCAGCAGCCCCGGGCATGGGGATAAAAACACTGAAGCTTTCTTT
TRBV20-1	NA	NA	TRBJ2-1	CSAVVVREQFF	TGCAGTGCCGTGGTGGTCCGTGAGCAGTTCTTC
TRBV28	NA	NA	TRBJ2-3	CASSPEVGTDTQYF	TGTGCCAGCAGCCCCGAGGTCGGCACAGATACGCAGTATTTT
TRBV2	NA	TRBD2	TRBJ2-3	CASSYLAETTDTQYF	TGTGCCAGCAGTTACCTAGCGGAGACCACAGATACGCAGTATTTT
TRBV6-1	NA	TRBD2	TRBJ2-1	CASSEGGGGSYNEQFF	TGTGCCAGCAGTGAAGGGGGGGGAGGGTCCTACAATGAGCAGTTCTTC
TRBV2	NA	TRBD1	TRBJ2-7	CASRAGTGALYEQYF	TGTGCCAGCAGGGCCGGGACAGGGGCTCTCTACGAGCAGTACTTC
TRBV19	NA	NA	TRBJ1-1	CASSRGALGTEAFF	TGTGCCAGTAGTCGGGGGGCTTTGGGCACTGAAGCTTTCTTT
TRBV6-5	NA	TRBD2	TRBJ2-3	CASSWAGESTSDTQYF	TGTGCCAGCAGTTGGGCGGGAGAATCAACGTCGGATACGCAGTATTTT
TRBV9	NA	NA	TRBJ2-1	CASSVGGAYNEQFF	TGTGCCAGCAGCGTCGGAGGGGCCTACAATGAGCAGTTCTTC
TRBV2	NA	NA	TRBJ1-4	CASSGGRATNEKLFF	TGTGCCAGCAGTGGGGGCCGGGCAACTAATGAAAAACTGTTTTTT
TRBV18	NA	TRBD1	TRBJ2-7	CASSPPQGAYEQYF	TGTGCCAGCTCACCACCGCAGGGGGCCTACGAGCAGTACTTC
TRBV4-1	NA	TRBD1	TRBJ2-7	CASSLPHGTGAYEQYF	TGCGCCAGCAGCCTGCCCCACGGGACAGGGGCTTACGAGCAGTACTTC
TRBV7-9	NA	TRBD1	TRBJ2-7	CASSRLEGTGGVEQYF	TGTGCCAGCAGCCGACTAGAGGGGACAGGGGGCGTCGAGCAGTACTTC
TRBV27	NA	NA	TRBJ1-2	CASSFRGAGGYTF	TGTGCCAGCAGTTTTAGGGGCGCAGGGGGCTACACCTTC
TRBV27	NA	TRBD1	TRBJ1-4	CASSLGDRTEKLFF	TGTGCCAGCAGTTTAGGGGACAGGACTGAAAAACTGTTTTTT
TRBV29-1	NA	TRBD2	TRBJ2-7	CSVLAGRGRMVYEQYF	TGCAGCGTCCTAGCGGGGAGGGGTCGAATGGTCTACGAGCAGTACTTC
TRBV4-2	few	NA	TRBJ1-1	CASSQGPEAFF	TGTGCCAGCAGCCAAGGGCCTGAAGCTTTCTTT
TRBV7-9	NA	NA	TRBJ1-4	CASSSRQSTNEKLFF	TGTGCCAGCAGCAGCCGACAGTCAACTAATGAAAAACTGTTTTTT
TRBV28	NA	TRBD1	TRBJ1-1	CASSSGQVVLHTEAFF	TGTGCCAGCAGTTCGGGACAGGTCGTTTTGCACACTGAAGCTTTCTTT
TRBV27	NA	TRBD2	TRBJ2-2	CASSGLAGTGELFF	TGTGCCAGCAGTGGACTAGCGGGGACCGGGGAGCTGTTTTTT
TRBV28	NA	TRBD1	TRBJ2-5	CASRANFGVGQRETQYF	TGTGCCAGCAGGGCCAACTTTGGGGTGGGACAGCGCGAGACCCAGTACTTC
TRBV28	NA	NA	TRBJ2-1	CASSSNPASNEQFF	TGTGCCAGCAGTTCCAACCCTGCCAGCAATGAGCAGTTCTTC
TRBV9	once	NA	TRBJ2-2	CASSVSWAAANTGELFF	TGTGCCAGCAGCGTCAGTTGGGCAGCAGCGAACACCGGGGAGCTGTTTTTT
TRBV11-1	NA	NA	TRBJ1-2	CASSLGTGYGYTF	TGTGCCAGCAGCTTGGGAACAGGTTATGGCTACACCTTC
TRBV18	NA	NA	TRBJ1-1	CASSPTRDTEAFF	TGTGCCAGCTCACCGACGAGGGACACTGAAGCTTTCTTT
TRBV11-2	once	NA	TRBJ2-1	CASSLVTSLAPWVNEQFF	TGTGCCAGCAGCTTAGTGACTTCTTTGGCTCCTTGGGTGAATGAGCAGTTCTTC
TRBV14	NA	TRBD1	TRBJ2-3	CASSQEFDRGADTQYF	TGTGCCAGCAGCCAAGAATTCGACAGGGGAGCTGATACGCAGTATTTT
TRBV5-5	NA	NA	TRBJ1-1	CASSPRAATADTEAFF	TGTGCCAGCAGCCCCCGGGCAGCGACGGCGGACACTGAAGCTTTCTTT
TRBV13	NA	TRBD2	TRBJ2-1	CASSLLAGLYNEQFF	TGTGCCAGCAGCCTCCTAGCGGGACTTTACAATGAGCAGTTCTTC
TRBV4-1	few	NA	TRBJ1-2	CASSQDHGIYGYTF	TGCGCCAGCAGCCAAGATCACGGAATCTATGGCTACACCTTC
TRBV23-1	NA	NA	TRBJ2-7	CASSQSIEAAKEGEQYF	TGCGCCAGCAGTCAATCGATTGAGGCAGCGAAGGAGGGCGAGCAGTACTTC
TRBV2	NA	TRBD1	TRBJ1-2	CASSERTGPRHTF	TGTGCCAGCAGTGAACGGACAGGTCCTAGGCACACCTTC
TRBV27	NA	NA	TRBJ1-3	CASSLYYTKTLAGNTIYF	TGTGCCAGCAGTTTATACTATACTAAGACCCTAGCTGGAAACACCATATATTTT
TRBV7-9	NA	NA	TRBJ1-1	CASSRGNTEAFF	TGTGCCAGCAGCCGAGGGAACACTGAAGCTTTCTTT